Listed here is a single T cell receptor beta chain. The antigen remains unidentified. 13 Jbeta primers and 60 Vbeta primers were used for the PCR. Clones were sequenced by immunoSEQ multiplex PCR, and TCRdb holds only the in-frame ones, with some missing. This sample has 65,000 to 95,000 clones, with around 81% found just once. This entry belongs to a study of cytomegalovirus exposure and HLA in healthy donors. Overall study: Unique TCR beta sequences numbering over 100 million came from approximately 180 million T cells in an earlier analysis. Findings and caveats of the study: Fewer than 200 TCR beta chains were listed as cytomegalovirus-associated.

From germline, CDR1 is MRHNA and CDR2 SNTAGT. V was cut by 6 bases and J by 3 bases, with 13 bases left in between. The CDR3 runs 14 residues. The chain has TRBV6-4 and TRBJ2-3, with D hard to call. Specimen: PBMCs. This receptor was taken from a male donor in good health and CMV-seropositive. CDR3 residues: CASREEVETDTQYF. CDR3 sequence (DNA): TGTGCCAGCAGGGAAGAGGTAGAGACAGATACGCAGTATTTT.